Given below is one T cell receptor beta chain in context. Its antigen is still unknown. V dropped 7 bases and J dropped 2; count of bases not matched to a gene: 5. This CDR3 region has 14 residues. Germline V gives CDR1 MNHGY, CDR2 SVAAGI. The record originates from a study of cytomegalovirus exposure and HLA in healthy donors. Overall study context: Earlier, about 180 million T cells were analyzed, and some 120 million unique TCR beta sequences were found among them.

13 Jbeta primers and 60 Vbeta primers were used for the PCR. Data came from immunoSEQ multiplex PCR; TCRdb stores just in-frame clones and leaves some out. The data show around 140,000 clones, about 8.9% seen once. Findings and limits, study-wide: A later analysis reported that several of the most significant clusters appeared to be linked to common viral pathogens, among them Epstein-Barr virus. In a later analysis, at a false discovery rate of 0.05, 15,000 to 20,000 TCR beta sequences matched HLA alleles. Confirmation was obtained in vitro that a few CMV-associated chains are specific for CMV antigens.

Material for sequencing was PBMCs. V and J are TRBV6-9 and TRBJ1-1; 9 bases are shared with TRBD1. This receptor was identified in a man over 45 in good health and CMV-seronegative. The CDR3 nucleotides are TGTGCCAGCATTGGGGACAGGGACAACACTGAAGCTTTCTTT. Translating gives CASIGDRDNTEAFF.